The 18 T cell receptor beta chains listed next were all sequenced from one sample in a study of cytomegalovirus exposure and HLA in healthy donors. This PCR relied on a set of 60 Vbeta primers and 13 Jbeta primers. Libraries were prepared by immunoSEQ multiplex PCR; TCRdb keeps only in-frame clonotypes and omits some of them. The data show around 190,000 clones, around 77% seen once. The material sequenced was PBMCs. The receptors derive from a woman in her 30s in good health and CMV-seronegative.

The rearrangement uses TRBV5-1 and TRBJ2-1, with TRBD2 matching 9 bases. The CDR3 loop spans 16 amino acids. Germline V lookup: CDR1 SGHRS, CDR2 YFSETQ. Trimming took 7 bases from V and 1 from J; bases not matched to a gene: 9. The CDR3 spells CASEPFSGGSYNEQFF. Here the CDR3 DNA reads TGCGCCAGCGAGCCTTTTAGCGGGGGTTCCTACAATGAGCAGTTCTTC.

This chain connects TRBV25-1 to TRBJ2-1; 8 positions agree with TRBD2. The CDR3 totals 15 residues. The J segment lost 1 base and the V segment lost 3 bases, leaving 2 bases of the junction unmatched. Germline V gene lookup returns CDR1 MGHDK and CDR2 SYGVNS. The CDR3 here is CASSDAGGSYNEQFF. In DNA form, the CDR3 reads TGTGCCAGCAGTGATGCGGGAGGATCCTACAATGAGCAGTTCTTC.

This chain links TRBV30 with TRBJ2-7; TRBD1 matches at 8 bases. The CDR3 has 14 residues. Germline V gives CDR1 GTSNPN, CDR2 SVGIG (reference sequence). Trimming cost V 4 bases and J 6 bases; bases outside gene matches: 11. CDR3 protein: CAWKGRQGAGEQYF. The CDR3 nucleotides read TGTGCCTGGAAGGGGCGGCAGGGGGCCGGCGAGCAGTACTTC.

The chain combines TRBV9 with TRBJ2-1, with TRBD2 matching over 7 bases. Germline V gene sequence: CDR1 SGDLS, CDR2 YYNGEE. This CDR3 contains 15 residues. The ends lost 3 bases at V and 1 base at J; junction bases unmatched: 4. The CDR3 spells CASSAAGDSYNEQFF. The CDR3 region has the DNA TGTGCCAGCAGCGCCGCGGGGGATTCCTACAATGAGCAGTTCTTC.

The chain combines TRBV6-6 with TRBJ2-4, with D hard to call. The V gene's germline CDR1 is MNHNY and CDR2 SVGAGI (reference sequence). Trimming removed 4 bases at V and 12 bases at J, with 16 bases between. The CDR3 is made up of 13 amino acids. This chain's CDR3 is CASSSPTRPPQYF. CDR3 coding DNA: TGTGCCAGCAGTTCCCCGACAAGACCCCCTCAGTACTTC.

The gene calls are TRBV11-1 and TRBJ1-2, with 7 bases lining up with TRBD1. The CDR3 is made up of 13 amino acids. After removal of 5 bases from V and 3 bases from J, the junction contained 3 bases not matched to a gene. From germline, CDR1 is SGHAT and CDR2 FQDESV (reference sequence). The chain's CDR3 is CASSLDRDYGYTF. The CDR3 coding sequence is TGTGCCAGCAGCCTCGACAGGGACTATGGCTACACCTTC.

V gene TRBV19 combines with J gene TRBJ2-7; 9 bases are shared with TRBD2. There are 15 residues in the CDR3. CDR1 and CDR2 from the germline V gene are LNHDA and SQIVND (reference sequence). V was clipped by 4 bases and J by 6 bases; unmatched bases: 10. The DNA for the CDR3 is TGTGCCAGTAGTACCTTTACTAGCGGGCGCGTCGAGCAGTACTTC. Translated: CASSTFTSGRVEQYF.

The chain couples TRBV15 to TRBJ2-1, with 9 bases identical to TRBD2. Germline V gene lookup returns CDR1 LNHNV and CDR2 YYDKDF (reference sequence). The trim removed 5 bases at V and 7 bases at J, leaving 12 bases unmatched. The CDR3 has 16 amino acids. The CDR3 DNA reads TGTGCCACCAGCTCCCAATTTAGCGGGGGAGGGAATGAGCAGTTCTTC. Its translation: CATSSQFSGGGNEQFF.

The chain has TRBV2 and TRBJ2-2, with a tentative D call TRBD1 (7 bases). CDR1 is SNHLY and CDR2 is FYNNEI in the germline V gene. This CDR3 is 13 amino acids long. V was shortened by 8 bases and J by 4 bases, with 11 bases between the two germline ends. This chain's CDR3 is CASAGQSTGELFF. In nucleotides, the CDR3 is TGTGCCAGCGCGGGACAGAGCACCGGGGAGCTGTTTTTT.

This clone was recorded a few times. V usage is TRBV28 and J usage is TRBJ1-1, with TRBD1 matching over 9 bases. The CDR3 runs 11 residues. Germline V gives CDR1 MDHEN, CDR2 SYDVKM. V lost 2 bases and J lost 11; bases outside the gene matches: 0. CDR3 loop: CASSLGQGAFF. In DNA, the CDR3 is TGTGCCAGCAGTTTAGGACAGGGGGCTTTCTTT.

This chain connects TRBV10-3 to TRBJ1-2, with 8 bases matching TRBD1. Germline V gene sequence: CDR1 ENHRY, CDR2 SYGVKD. CDR3 length equals 13 residues. The trim removed 5 bases at V and 4 bases at J, leaving 3 bases unmatched. CDR3 bases: TGTGCCATCAGTTCAGGGGGCAGCTATGGCTACACCTTC. This codes for CAISSGGSYGYTF.

The rearrangement links TRBV4-1 to TRBJ1-6, with a tentative D call TRBD1 (5 bases). In germline, CDR1 is MGHRA, CDR2 YSYEKL. The ends were cut back, 3 bases at V and 4 bases at J, with 13 bases in the middle. The length of the CDR3 is 16 residues. The DNA of the CDR3 is TGCGCCAGCAGCCATACGGGTAGGGGTTATAATTCACCCCTCCACTTT. It encodes CASSHTGRGYNSPLHF.

This clone was counted between two and nine times. At one of its ends the junction is not consistent with the germline gene, which may arise from a read error. The rearrangement links TRBV6-1 to TRBJ1-2; 8 bases line up with TRBD1. The CDR3 has 14 amino acids. CDR1 and CDR2 from the germline V gene are MNHNS and SASEGT. In nucleotides, the CDR3 is TGTGCCAGCAGTCCGACAGGGGTACACTATGGCTACCCCTTC. It yields the protein CASSPTGVHYGYPF.

This clone came up once. The chain employs TRBV19 and TRBJ2-6, with D maybe TRBD1 (6 bases). The CDR3 covers 16 residues. V was shortened by 7 bases and J by 1 base, with 14 bases between the two germline ends. Per the germline V gene, CDR1 is LNHDA and CDR2 is SQIVND (reference sequence). The CDR3: CASMSGVVSGANVLTF. The CDR3 DNA reads TGTGCCAGTATGTCAGGGGTCGTTTCTGGGGCCAACGTCCTGACTTTC.

This chain connects TRBV2 to TRBJ2-7; D possibly corresponds to TRBD1 (6 bases). Trimming pared 2 bases from V and 3 bases from J, leaving 11 bases between. Germline V gene data show CDR1 as SNHLY and CDR2 as FYNNEI. CDR3 size: 14 residues. CDR3 sequence reads: CASSEQGPRYEQYF. The CDR3 bases are TGTGCCAGCAGTGAACAGGGGCCCCGCTACGAGCAGTACTTC. The full variable domain, completed using reference TRBV2 and TRBJ2-7, is EPEVTQTPSHQVTQMGQEVILRCVPISNHLYFYWYRQILGQKVEFLVSFYNNEISEKSEIFDDQFSVERPDGSNFTLKIRSTKLEDSAMYFCASSEQGPRYEQYFGPGTRLTVT.

V usage is TRBV27 and J usage is TRBJ2-1; 8 bases line up with TRBD2. Trimming at V came to 8 bases and at J to 0 bases, leaving 18 bases not matched to a gene. The CDR3 consists of 19 residues. Germline CDR1 MNHEY, CDR2 SMNVEV (reference sequence). The CDR3 region has the DNA TGTGCCAGCCATCCTGCTAGCGGGCGTCCACAGAGCTCCTACAATGAGCAGTTCTTC. Its protein product is CASHPASGRPQSSYNEQFF.

The chain combines TRBV19 with TRBJ1-5; D not certain. Trimming shortened V by 3 bases and J by 0 bases, and 18 bases separated the two germline ends. Germline CDR1 reads LNHDA; CDR2 reads SQIVND (reference sequence). This CDR3 has 18 amino acids. This CDR3 is CASSMDGSRKVSNQPQHF. The CDR3 nucleotides read TGTGCCAGTAGTATGGATGGGTCGAGGAAAGTTAGCAATCAGCCCCAGCATTTT.

The V and J genes are TRBV9 and TRBJ2-3; possible D gene TRBD2, 6 bases. The CDR3 covers 15 residues. Germline V gives CDR1 SGDLS, CDR2 YYNGEE. V was pared by 0 bases and J by 4 bases, with 12 bases between. This chain's CDR3 is CASSVAVWEADTQYF. CDR3 DNA: TGTGCCAGCAGCGTAGCGGTCTGGGAGGCAGATACGCAGTATTTT.